This TCR beta chain was profiled in a study of blood T cell repertoires in COVID-19. TCRdb keeps only in-frame clones here, not all; method: immunoSEQ multiplex PCR. The sample consists of 200,000 to 250,000 clones, 83% of them appearing once. The CDR3 is 14 amino acids. J lost 8 bases, V lost 5 bases, and 8 bases had no gene match. From germline, CDR1 is GTSNPN and CDR2 SVGIG (reference sequence). Specimen: peripheral blood. The clonotype comes from a woman in her forties or fifties with acute or convalescent COVID-19. The chain couples TRBV30 to TRBJ1-4; 10 nucleotides align to TRBD1. The CDR3 nucleotides are TGTGCCTGGGCCGGGACAGGGGAATGGGAAAAACTGTTTTTT. It specifies CAWAGTGEWEKLFF.